This is a list of T cell receptor beta chains from one sample in a study of blood T cell repertoires in COVID-19. The protocol was immunoSEQ multiplex PCR, while the TCRdb copy is restricted to in-frame clones and leaves out a portion. The sample lists some 87,000 clones, approximately 80% occurring once. Sequenced input: peripheral blood. These receptors all come from a human donor in a cohort sampled during active COVID-19. Each CDR3 is given with its conserved first and last residue.

V gene	J gene	CDR3 protein
TRBV24-1	TRBJ1-4	CATSDPRQGKDEKLFF
TRBV6-5	TRBJ2-5	CASIKDRGETQYF
TRBV12-3/TRBV12-4	TRBJ2-1	CASSFETDNEQFF
TRBV5-1	TRBJ2-6	CASSLDSPGANVLTF
TRBV20-1	TRBJ2-1	CSASRLVGILDNEQFF
TRBV7-8	TRBJ1-5	CASSQGQNQPQHF
TRBV19	TRBJ1-1	CASSIWGENTEAFF
TRBV11-2	TRBJ1-1	CASSPTGTEAFF
TRBV6-6	TRBJ1-1	CASSYSPGGGTEAFF
TRBV10-2	TRBJ1-4	CASSDQTGGNEKLFF
TRBV5-1	TRBJ1-6	CASSTYGTAIYNSPLHF
TRBV7-2	TRBJ2-1	CASSRTGNEQFF
TRBV24-1	TRBJ2-2	CATSDPRTGGTGELFF
TRBV5-5	TRBJ1-5	CASSLSVGENHSNQPQHF
TRBV7-2	TRBJ2-1	CASSFPEVNEQFF
TRBV7-9	TRBJ1-2	CASSPGEIGYGYTF
TRBV12-3/TRBV12-4	TRBJ1-2	CASSFAGQKTF
TRBV24-1	TRBJ1-1	CATSNGQNTEAFF
TRBV24-1	TRBJ2-2	CATSLGGGLAGAYTGELFF
TRBV18	TRBJ1-1	CASSNRQGPNTEAFF
TRBV4-1	TRBJ1-2	CASSPYGTPNYGYTF
TRBV28	TRBJ2-5	CASSGSGTSGETQYF
TRBV10-2	TRBJ1-1	CASRGQTNTEAFF
TRBV2	TRBJ2-2	CASSAVSSGLPTGELFF
TRBV27	TRBJ2-7	CASKSRDRVKEQYF
TRBV5-1	TRBJ1-1	CASSPGQGTTEAFF
TRBV19	TRBJ1-1	CASSISLNWQNTEAFF
TRBV11-2	TRBJ1-1	CASSPSLNTEAFF
TRBV11-2	TRBJ1-6	CASSQVPWVSPLHF
TRBV6-6	TRBJ1-6	CASSYVQGAGNSPLHF
TRBV7-2	TRBJ1-2	CASSLAFVPGNYGYTF
TRBV27	TRBJ1-1	CASSFQGQGGTEAFF
TRBV6-5	TRBJ2-7	CASSYQTSGRRQYF
TRBV10-3	TRBJ1-1	CAISSTGGSTEAFF
TRBV27	TRBJ2-1	CASSEPPSYEQFF
TRBV6-5	TRBJ1-4	CASSRQFSNEKLFF
TRBV5-4	TRBJ2-3	CASSLKLANTDTQYF
TRBV5-1	TRBJ2-7	CASSLASQGAYEQYF
TRBV19	TRBJ1-2	CASTYFGGNYGYTF
TRBV27	TRBJ1-6	CASSSGEGHNSPLHF
TRBV5-1	TRBJ2-3	CASSPNPTGSTDTQYF
TRBV7-9	TRBJ1-1	CASSLDNRGGVNTEAFF
TRBV4-1	TRBJ1-5	CASSPGQGQPQHF
TRBV7-7	TRBJ2-5	CASSFAGRRETQYF
TRBV7-2	TRBJ2-3	CASSLDREADTQYF
TRBV10-3	TRBJ2-7	CAISGAVSYEQYF
TRBV19	TRBJ2-1	CASSSRGDLGGEQFF
TRBV19	TRBJ1-5	CASSTGFYNQPQHF
TRBV28	TRBJ1-1	CASSLRFPNTEAFF